This T cell receptor beta chain was captured by sequencing in a study of T cells in Graves' hyperthyroidism and ophthalmopathy. Study results and limitations: The model predicted ophthalmopathy a median about 6.6 months before onset. Most expanded thyroid clonotypes above 0.001 also appeared in blood. By a 13 V-J model, ophthalmopathy was set apart from stable hyperthyroidism.

RNA transcripts yielded amplified TCR beta CDR3 regions. Carried out on the TCR CDR3, a first-round RT-PCR used the HTBI primer set. In TCRdb, the multiplex PCR reads were re-called with MiXCR into one record per CDR3 protein. The sample records around 600,000 distinct CDR3 sequences, 14% being singletons. Clinical symptoms, serum thyroxine and TRAb, thyroid ultrasound and orbital computed tomography together formed the diagnostic basis. This clonotype was counted at least ten times. Its antigen is not known. J was trimmed by 5 bases and V by 4 bases; bases with no gene match: 7. CDR3 length: 14 amino acids. Germline values: CDR1 SGHRS, CDR2 YFSETQ.

This chain joins TRBV5-1 and TRBJ1-1, with 8 bases identical to TRBD1. The sequencing input was blood. The sequence derives from a woman aged 18-29 years with Graves' ophthalmopathy. DNA for the CDR3: TGCGCCAGCAGCGAAAGACAGGGGAATACTGAAGCTTTCTTT. It is translated as CASSERQGNTEAFF.